The clone carrying this T cell receptor (beta chain) was counted only a few times. The record originates from a study of Graves' ophthalmopathy and Graves' hyperthyroidism. The CDR3 sequence is 14 residues long. Germline V gene data show CDR1 as SGDLS and CDR2 as YYNGEE. V dropped 4 bases and J dropped 0 bases, with 11 bases sitting between them. RNA transcripts provided the template for amplifying TCR beta CDR3 regions. The library came from an HTBI-primed first-round RT-PCR and a second-round multiplex PCR. MiXCR, applied by TCRdb to the multiplex PCR reads, yields one record per CDR3 protein. The table has more than 1,000,000 distinct CDR3 sequences, 35% to 45% seen once. Participants with hyperthyroidism, aged 18 to 65, were newly diagnosed with under 2 months' duration. Exclusion criteria comprised other autoimmune diseases, uncontrolled infections, pregnancy or lactation in patients. The authors diagnosed from clinical symptoms, serum thyroxine, TRAb, thyroid ultrasound and orbital computed tomography.

What was sequenced was peripheral blood or thyroid tissue (not recorded which). The V call is TRBV9, the J call TRBJ2-7; the D is unclear. This clonotype was obtained from an adult man with Graves' hyperthyroidism. The chain's CDR3 is CASSPAISSYEQYF. The CDR3 nucleotides read TGTGCCAGCAGCCCGGCCATTAGCTCCTACGAGCAGTACTTC.